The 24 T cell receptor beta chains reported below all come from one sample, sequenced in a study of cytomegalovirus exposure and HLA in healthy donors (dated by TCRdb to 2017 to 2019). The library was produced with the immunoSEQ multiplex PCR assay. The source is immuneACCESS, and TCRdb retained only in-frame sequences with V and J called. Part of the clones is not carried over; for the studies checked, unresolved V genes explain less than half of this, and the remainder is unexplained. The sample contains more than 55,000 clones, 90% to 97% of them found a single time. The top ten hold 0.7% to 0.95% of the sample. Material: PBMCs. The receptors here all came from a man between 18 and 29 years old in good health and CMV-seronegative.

Written as DNA, the CDR3 is TGTGCCAGCACCATTGGAGGGAGCTCCTACAATGAGCAGTTCTTC. Translating gives CASTIGGSSYNEQFF. The genes are TRBV28 and TRBJ2-1, with a tentative D call TRBD2 (6 bases). From germline, CDR1 is MDHEN and CDR2 SYDVKM. CDR3 length: 15 residues. Trimming pared 7 bases from V and 0 bases from J, leaving 13 bases between.

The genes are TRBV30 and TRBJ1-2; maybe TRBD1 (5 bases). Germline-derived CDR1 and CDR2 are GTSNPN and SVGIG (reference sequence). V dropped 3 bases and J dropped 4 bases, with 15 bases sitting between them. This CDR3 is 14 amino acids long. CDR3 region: CAWSGQGLGYGYTF. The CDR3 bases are TGTGCCTGGAGCGGGCAGGGCTTAGGCTATGGCTACACCTTC.

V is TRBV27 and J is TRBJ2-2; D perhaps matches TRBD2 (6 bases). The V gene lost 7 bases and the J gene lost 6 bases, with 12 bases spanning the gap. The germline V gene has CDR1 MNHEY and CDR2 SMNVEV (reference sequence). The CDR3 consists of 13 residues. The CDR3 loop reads CASKTSGAGELFF. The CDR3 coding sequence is TGTGCCAGCAAGACTAGTGGTGCCGGGGAGCTGTTTTTT.

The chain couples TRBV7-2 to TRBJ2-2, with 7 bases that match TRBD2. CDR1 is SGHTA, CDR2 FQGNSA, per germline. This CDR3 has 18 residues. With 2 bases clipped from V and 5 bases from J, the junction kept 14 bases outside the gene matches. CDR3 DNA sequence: TGTGCCAGCAGCTTATTTCCTCTAGAGCGGGAAGGAACCGGGGAGCTGTTTTTT. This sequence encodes CASSLFPLEREGTGELFF.

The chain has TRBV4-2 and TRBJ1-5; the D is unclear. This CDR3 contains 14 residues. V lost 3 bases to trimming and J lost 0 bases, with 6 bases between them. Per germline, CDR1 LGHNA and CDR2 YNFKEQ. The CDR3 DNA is TGTGCCAGCAGCCACCCCTATAGCAATCAGCCCCAGCATTTT. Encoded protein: CASSHPYSNQPQHF.

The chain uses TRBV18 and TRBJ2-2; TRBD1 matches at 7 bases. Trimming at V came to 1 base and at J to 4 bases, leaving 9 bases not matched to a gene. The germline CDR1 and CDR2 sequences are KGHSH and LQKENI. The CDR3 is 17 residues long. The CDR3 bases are TGTGCCAGCTCACCACTAGTCAGGACAGGAACCACCGGGGAGCTGTTTTTT. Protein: CASSPLVRTGTTGELFF.

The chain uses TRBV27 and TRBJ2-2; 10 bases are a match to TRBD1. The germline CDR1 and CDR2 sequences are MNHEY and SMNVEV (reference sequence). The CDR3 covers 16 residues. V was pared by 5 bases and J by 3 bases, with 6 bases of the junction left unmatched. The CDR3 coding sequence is TGTGCCAGCAGTGCCTGGGACAGGGGATACACCGGGGAGCTGTTTTTT. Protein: CASSAWDRGYTGELFF.

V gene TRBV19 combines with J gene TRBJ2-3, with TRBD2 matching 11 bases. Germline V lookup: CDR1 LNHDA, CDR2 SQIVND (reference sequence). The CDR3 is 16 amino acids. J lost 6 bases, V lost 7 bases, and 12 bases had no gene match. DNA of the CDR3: TGTGCCAGTAATTTAGGTGTACTAGCGGGAGAGGATACGCAGTATTTT. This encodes CASNLGVLAGEDTQYF. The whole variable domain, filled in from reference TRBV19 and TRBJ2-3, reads DGGITQSPKYLFRKEGQNVTLSCEQNLNHDAMYWYRQDPGQGLRLIYYSQIVNDFQKGDIAEGYSVSREKKESFPLTVTSAQKNPTAFYLCASNLGVLAGEDTQYFGPGTRLTVL.

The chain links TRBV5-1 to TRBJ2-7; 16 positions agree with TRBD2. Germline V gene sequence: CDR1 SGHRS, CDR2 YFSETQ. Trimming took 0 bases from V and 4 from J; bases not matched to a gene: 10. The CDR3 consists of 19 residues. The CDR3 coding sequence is TGCGCCAGCAGCTTGGGCGTCACGGGACTAGCGGGAGGGCTATACGAGCAGTACTTC. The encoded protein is CASSLGVTGLAGGLYEQYF.

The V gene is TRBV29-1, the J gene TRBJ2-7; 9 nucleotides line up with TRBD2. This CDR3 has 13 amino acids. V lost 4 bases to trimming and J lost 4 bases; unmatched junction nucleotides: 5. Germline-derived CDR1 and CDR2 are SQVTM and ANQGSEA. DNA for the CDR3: TGCAGCGTTGTAGCGGGAGACAGGTACGAGCAGTACTTC. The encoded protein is CSVVAGDRYEQYF.

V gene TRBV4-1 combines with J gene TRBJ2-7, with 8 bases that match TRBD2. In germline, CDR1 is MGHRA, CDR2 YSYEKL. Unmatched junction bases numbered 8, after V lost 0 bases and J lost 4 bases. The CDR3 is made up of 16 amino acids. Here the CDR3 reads CASSQDLPAGDYEQYF. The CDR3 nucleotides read TGCGCCAGCAGCCAAGATCTTCCAGCGGGAGATTACGAGCAGTACTTC.

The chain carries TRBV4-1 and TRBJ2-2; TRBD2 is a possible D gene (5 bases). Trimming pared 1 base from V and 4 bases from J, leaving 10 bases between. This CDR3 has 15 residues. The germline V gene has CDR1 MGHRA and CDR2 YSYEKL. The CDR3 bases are TGCGCCAGCAGCCAAGGCCCGGGAAGCACCGGGGAGCTGTTTTTT. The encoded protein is CASSQGPGSTGELFF.

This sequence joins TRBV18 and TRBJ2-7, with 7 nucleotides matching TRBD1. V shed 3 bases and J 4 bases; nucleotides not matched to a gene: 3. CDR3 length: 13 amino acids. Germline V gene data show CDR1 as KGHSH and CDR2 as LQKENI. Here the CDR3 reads CASSPTGPYEQYF. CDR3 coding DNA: TGTGCCAGCTCACCGACAGGGCCGTACGAGCAGTACTTC.

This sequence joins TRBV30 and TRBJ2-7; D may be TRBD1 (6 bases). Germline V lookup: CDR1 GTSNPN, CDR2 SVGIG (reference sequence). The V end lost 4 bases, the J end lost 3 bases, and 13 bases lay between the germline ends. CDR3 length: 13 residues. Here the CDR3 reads CAWNRESDYEQYF. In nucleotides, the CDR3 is TGTGCCTGGAACAGGGAAAGTGACTACGAGCAGTACTTC.

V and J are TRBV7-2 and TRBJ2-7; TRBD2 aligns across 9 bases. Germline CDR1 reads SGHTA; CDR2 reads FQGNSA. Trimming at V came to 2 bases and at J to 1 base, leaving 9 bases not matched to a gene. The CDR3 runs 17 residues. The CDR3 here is CASSLHSAGGPSYEQYF. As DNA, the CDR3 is TGTGCCAGCAGCTTACATTCCGCGGGAGGGCCATCCTACGAGCAGTACTTC.

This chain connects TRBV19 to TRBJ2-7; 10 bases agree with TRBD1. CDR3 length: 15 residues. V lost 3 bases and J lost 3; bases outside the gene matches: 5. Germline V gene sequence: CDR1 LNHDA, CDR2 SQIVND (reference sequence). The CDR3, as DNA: TGTGCCAGTAGTATTCCCCGGGACAGGGGCTACGAGCAGTACTTC. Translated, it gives CASSIPRDRGYEQYF.

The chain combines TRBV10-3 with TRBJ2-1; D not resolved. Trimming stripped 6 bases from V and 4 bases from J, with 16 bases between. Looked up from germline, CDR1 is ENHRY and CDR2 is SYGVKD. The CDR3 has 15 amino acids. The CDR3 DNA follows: TGTGCCATCAGCCCAATTAACACCCTTTACAATGAGCAGTTCTTC. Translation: CAISPINTLYNEQFF.

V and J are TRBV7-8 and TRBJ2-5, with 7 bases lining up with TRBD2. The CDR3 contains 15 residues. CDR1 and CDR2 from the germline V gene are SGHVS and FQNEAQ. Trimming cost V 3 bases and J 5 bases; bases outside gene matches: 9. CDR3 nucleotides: TGTGCCAGCAGCTTTCCCTCGGGGGGAGGGGAGACCCAGTACTTC. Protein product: CASSFPSGGGETQYF.

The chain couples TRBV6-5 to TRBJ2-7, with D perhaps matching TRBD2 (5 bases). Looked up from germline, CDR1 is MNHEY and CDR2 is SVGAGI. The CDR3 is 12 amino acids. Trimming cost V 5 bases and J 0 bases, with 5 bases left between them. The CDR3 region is CASSGSSYEQYF. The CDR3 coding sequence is TGTGCCAGCAGTGGGAGCTCCTACGAGCAGTACTTC.

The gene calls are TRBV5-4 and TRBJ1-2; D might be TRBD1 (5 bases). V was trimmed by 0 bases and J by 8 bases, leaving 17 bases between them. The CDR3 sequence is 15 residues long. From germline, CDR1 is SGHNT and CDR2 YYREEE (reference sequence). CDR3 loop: CASSLAGPGGVGYTF. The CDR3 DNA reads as TGTGCCAGCAGCTTGGCAGGGCCGGGCGGTGTGGGCTACACCTTC.

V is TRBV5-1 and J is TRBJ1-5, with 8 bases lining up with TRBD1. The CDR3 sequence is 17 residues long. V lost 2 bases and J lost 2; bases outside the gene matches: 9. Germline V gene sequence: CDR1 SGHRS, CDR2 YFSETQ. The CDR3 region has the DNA TGCGCCAGCAGCTTAAACTACAGGGGGTCCGGCAATCAGCCCCAGCATTTT. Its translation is CASSLNYRGSGNQPQHF.

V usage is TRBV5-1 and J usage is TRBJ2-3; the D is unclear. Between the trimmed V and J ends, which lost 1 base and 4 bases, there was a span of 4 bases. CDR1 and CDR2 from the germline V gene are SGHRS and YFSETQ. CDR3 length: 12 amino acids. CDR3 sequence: CASSLSSDTQYF. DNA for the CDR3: TGCGCCAGCAGCTTGTCTTCAGATACGCAGTATTTT.

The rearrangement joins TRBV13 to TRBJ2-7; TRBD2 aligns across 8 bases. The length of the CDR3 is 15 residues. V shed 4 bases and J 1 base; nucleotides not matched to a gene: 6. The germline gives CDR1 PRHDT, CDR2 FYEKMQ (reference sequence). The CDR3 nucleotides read TGTGCCAGCAGCTCCGGGACTAGTTCGTCCTACGAGCAGTACTTC. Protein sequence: CASSSGTSSSYEQYF. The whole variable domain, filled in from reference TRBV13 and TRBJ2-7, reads AAGVIQSPRHLIKEKRETATLKCYPIPRHDTVYWYQQGPGQDPQFLISFYEKMQSDKGSIPDRFSAQQFSDYHSELNMSSLELGDSALYFCASSSGTSSSYEQYFGPGTRLTVT.

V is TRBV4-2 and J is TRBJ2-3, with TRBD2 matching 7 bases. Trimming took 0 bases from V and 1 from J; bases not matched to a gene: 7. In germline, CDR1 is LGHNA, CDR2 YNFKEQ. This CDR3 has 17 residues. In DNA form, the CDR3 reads TGTGCCAGCAGCCAAGATCTCGCGGGAGTAGGCACAGATACGCAGTATTTT. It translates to CASSQDLAGVGTDTQYF.